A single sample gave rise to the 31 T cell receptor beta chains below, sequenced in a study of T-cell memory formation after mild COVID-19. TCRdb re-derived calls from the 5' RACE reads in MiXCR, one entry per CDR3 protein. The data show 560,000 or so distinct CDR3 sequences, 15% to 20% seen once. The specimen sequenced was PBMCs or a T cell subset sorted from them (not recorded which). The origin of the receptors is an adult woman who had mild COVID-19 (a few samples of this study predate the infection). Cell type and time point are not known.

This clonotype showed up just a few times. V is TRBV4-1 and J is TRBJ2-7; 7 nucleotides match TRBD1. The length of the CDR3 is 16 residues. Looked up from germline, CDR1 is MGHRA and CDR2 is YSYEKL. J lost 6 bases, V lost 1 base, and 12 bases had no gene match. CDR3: CASSQGAPDRSSEQYF. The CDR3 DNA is TGCGCCAGCAGCCAAGGGGCCCCGGACAGGTCTAGCGAGCAGTACTTC.

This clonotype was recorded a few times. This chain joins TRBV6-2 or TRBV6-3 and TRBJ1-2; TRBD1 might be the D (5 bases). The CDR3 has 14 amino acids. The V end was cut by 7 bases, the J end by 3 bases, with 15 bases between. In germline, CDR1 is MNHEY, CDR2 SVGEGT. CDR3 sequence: CASTRQRLDYGYTF. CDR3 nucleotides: TGTGCCAGCACCCGACAGCGCCTTGACTATGGCTACACCTTC.

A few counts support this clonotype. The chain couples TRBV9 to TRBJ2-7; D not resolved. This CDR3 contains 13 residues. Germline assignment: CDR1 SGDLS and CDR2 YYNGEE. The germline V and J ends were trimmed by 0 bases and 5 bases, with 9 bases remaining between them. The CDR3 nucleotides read TGTGCCAGCAGCGTAGAGGCCTGGGACGAGCAGTACTTC. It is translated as CASSVEAWDEQYF.

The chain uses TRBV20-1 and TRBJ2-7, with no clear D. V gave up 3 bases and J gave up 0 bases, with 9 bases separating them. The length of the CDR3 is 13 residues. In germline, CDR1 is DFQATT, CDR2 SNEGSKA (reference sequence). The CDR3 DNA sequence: TGCAGTGCTAGTCCGGCAGGCTCCTACGAGCAGTACTTC. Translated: CSASPAGSYEQYF.

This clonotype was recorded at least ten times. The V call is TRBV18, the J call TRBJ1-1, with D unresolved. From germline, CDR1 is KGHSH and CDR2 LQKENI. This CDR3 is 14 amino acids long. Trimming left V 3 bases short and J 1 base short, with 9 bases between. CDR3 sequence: CASSPIPQNTEAFF. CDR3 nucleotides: TGTGCCAGCTCACCTATCCCCCAGAACACTGAAGCTTTCTTT.

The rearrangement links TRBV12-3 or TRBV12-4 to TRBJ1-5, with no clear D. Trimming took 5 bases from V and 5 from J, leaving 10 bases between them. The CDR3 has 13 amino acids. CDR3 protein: CASSERTDQPQHF. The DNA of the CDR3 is TGTGCCAGCAGTGAACGAACCGATCAGCCCCAGCATTTT.

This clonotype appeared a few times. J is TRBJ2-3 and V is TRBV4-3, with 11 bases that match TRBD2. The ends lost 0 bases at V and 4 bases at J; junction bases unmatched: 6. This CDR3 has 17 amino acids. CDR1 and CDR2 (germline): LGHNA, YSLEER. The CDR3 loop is CASSQEVAGGPSDTQYF. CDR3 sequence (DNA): TGCGCCAGCAGCCAAGAAGTAGCGGGAGGGCCATCAGATACGCAGTATTTT.

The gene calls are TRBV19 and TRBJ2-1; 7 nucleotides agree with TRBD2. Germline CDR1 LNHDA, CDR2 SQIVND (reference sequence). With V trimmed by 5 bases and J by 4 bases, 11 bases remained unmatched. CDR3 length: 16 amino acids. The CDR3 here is CASSPPGLIVYNEQFF. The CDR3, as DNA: TGTGCCAGTAGTCCCCCGGGACTAATCGTATACAATGAGCAGTTCTTC.

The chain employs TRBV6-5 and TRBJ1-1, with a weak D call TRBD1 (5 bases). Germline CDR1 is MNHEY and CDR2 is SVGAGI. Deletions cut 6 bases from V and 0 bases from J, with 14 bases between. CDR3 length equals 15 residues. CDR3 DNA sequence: TGTGCCAGCAGGCCGCTGGGACGGATGAACACTGAAGCTTTCTTT. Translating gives CASRPLGRMNTEAFF.

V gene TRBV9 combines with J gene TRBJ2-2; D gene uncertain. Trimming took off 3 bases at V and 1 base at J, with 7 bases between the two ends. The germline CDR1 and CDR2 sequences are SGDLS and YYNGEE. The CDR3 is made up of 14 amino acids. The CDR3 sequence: CASSESGNTGELFF. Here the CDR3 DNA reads TGTGCCAGCAGCGAGTCGGGGAACACCGGGGAGCTGTTTTTT. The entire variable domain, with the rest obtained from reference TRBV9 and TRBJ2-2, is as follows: DSGVTQTPKHLITATGQRVTLRCSPRSGDLSVYWYQQSLDQGLQFLIQYYNGEERAKGNILERFSAQQFPDLHSELNLSSLELGDSALYFCASSESGNTGELFFGEGSRLTVL.

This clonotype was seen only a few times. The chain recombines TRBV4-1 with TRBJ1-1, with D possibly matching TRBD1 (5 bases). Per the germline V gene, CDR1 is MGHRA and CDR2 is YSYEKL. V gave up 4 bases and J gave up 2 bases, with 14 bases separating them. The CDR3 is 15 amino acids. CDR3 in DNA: TGCGCCAGCAGCCCCAGCCCAGGGATTAACACTGAAGCTTTCTTT. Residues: CASSPSPGINTEAFF.

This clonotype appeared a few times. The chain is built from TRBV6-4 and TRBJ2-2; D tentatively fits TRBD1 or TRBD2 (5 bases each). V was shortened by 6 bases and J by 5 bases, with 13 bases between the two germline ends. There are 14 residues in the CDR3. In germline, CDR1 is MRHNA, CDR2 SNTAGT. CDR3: CASRRGAVTGELFF. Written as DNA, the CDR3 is TGTGCCAGCAGAAGAGGGGCTGTAACCGGGGAGCTGTTTTTT.

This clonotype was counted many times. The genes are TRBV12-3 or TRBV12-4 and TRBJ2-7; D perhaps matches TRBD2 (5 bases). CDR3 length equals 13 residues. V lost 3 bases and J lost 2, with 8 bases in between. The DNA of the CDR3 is TGTGCCAGCAGTTTGACGGAGGCCTACGAGCAGTACTTC. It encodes CASSLTEAYEQYF.

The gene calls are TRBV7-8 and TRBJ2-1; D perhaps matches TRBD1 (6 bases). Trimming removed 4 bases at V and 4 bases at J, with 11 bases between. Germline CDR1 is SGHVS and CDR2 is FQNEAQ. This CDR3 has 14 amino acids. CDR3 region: CASSSGQLYNEQFF. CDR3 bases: TGTGCCAGCAGCTCCGGACAGCTATACAATGAGCAGTTCTTC.

The CDR3 sequence is CASSLQAGPTGELFF. CDR3 DNA: TGTGCCAGCAGCTTACAAGCCGGGCCGACCGGGGAGCTGTTTTTT. The chain links TRBV7-8 to TRBJ2-2, with no clear D. The CDR3 has 15 residues. V lost 2 bases and J lost 5, with 12 bases in between. The germline V gene encodes CDR1 SGHVS and CDR2 FQNEAQ.

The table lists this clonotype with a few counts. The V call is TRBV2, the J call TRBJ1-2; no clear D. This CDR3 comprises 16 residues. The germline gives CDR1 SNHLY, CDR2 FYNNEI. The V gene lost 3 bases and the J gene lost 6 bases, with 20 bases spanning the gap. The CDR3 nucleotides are TGTGCCAGCAGTGAGCTATCAGGCCGCCCGATGAATGGCTACACCTTC. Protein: CASSELSGRPMNGYTF.

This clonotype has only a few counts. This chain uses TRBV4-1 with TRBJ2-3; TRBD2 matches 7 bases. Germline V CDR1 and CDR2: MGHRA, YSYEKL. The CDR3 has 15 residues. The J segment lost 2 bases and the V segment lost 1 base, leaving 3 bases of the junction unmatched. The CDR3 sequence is CASSQGGGTTDTQYF. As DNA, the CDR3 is TGCGCCAGCAGCCAAGGGGGGGGGACCACAGATACGCAGTATTTT.

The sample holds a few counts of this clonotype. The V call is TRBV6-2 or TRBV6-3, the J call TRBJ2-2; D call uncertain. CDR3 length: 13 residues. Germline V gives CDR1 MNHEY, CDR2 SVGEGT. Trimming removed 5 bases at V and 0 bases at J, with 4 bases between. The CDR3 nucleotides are TGTGCCAGCAGTAACACGAACACCGGGGAGCTGTTTTTT. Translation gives CASSNTNTGELFF.

DNA for the CDR3: TGCAGTGCTAGAGATACCCTGGGGCGCCACGAGCAGTACTTC. Amino acid sequence: CSARDTLGRHEQYF. The chain combines TRBV20-1 with TRBJ2-7; perhaps TRBD1 as D (5 bases). Germline CDR1 is DFQATT and CDR2 is SNEGSKA (reference sequence). This CDR3 comprises 14 residues. The V and J ends lost 0 bases and 5 bases respectively, with 14 bases between them.

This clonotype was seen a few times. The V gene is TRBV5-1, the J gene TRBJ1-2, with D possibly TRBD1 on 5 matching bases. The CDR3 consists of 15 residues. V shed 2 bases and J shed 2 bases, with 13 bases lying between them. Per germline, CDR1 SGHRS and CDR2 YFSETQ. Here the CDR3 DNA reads TGCGCCAGCAGCTTAAGTTTGGCAGGGAACTATGGCTACACCTTC. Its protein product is CASSLSLAGNYGYTF.

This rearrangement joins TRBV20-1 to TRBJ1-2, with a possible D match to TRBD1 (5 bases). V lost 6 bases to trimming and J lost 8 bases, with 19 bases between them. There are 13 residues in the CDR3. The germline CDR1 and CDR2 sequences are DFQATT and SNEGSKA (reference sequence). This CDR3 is CSARDSGRRGYTF. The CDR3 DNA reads TGCAGTGCCCGGGACTCAGGGCGAAGGGGCTACACCTTC.

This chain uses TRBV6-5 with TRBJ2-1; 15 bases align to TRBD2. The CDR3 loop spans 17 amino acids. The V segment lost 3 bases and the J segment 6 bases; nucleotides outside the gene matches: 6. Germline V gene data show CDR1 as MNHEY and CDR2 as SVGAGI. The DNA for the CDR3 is TGTGCCAGCAGTTATTTTCGGACTAGCGGGAGGGCCAATGAGCAGTTCTTC. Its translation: CASSYFRTSGRANEQFF.

This chain's CDR3 is CASRLGRVNTEAFF. In DNA form, the CDR3 reads TGTGCCAGCAGACTTGGGAGAGTGAACACTGAAGCTTTCTTT. V and J are TRBV6-5 and TRBJ1-1; D is unresolved. V was cut by 6 bases and J by 0 bases, with 11 bases left in between. There are 14 residues in the CDR3. CDR1 is MNHEY, CDR2 SVGAGI, per germline.

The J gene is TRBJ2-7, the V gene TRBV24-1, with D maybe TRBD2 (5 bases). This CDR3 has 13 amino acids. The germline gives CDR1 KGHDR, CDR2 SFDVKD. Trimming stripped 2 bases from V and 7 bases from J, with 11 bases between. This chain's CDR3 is CATSDYLTGEQYF. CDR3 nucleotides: TGTGCCACCAGTGATTATCTGACGGGGGAGCAGTACTTC.

CDR3 region: CASSQEPPPQEHTQYF. The CDR3 DNA sequence: TGTGCCAGCAGCCAAGAACCCCCCCCTCAGGAGCATACGCAGTATTTT. The chain recombines TRBV4-2 with TRBJ2-3; D gene uncertain. V dropped 0 bases and J dropped 7 bases, with 17 bases sitting between them. CDR1 is LGHNA, CDR2 YNFKEQ, per germline. The CDR3 sequence is 16 residues long.

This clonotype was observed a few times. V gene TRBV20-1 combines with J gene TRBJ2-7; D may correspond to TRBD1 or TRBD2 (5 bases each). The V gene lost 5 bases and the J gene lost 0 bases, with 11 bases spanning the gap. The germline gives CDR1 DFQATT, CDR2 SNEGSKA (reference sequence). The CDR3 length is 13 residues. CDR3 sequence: CSAPGLSSYEQYF. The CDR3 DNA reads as TGCAGTGCTCCGGGGCTCAGCTCCTACGAGCAGTACTTC.

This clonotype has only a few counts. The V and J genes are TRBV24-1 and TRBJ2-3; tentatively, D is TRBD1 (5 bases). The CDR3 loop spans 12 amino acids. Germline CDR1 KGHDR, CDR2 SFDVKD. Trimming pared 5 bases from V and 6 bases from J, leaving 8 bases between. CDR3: CATSVPGDTQYF. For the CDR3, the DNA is TGTGCCACCAGTGTACCAGGGGATACGCAGTATTTT.

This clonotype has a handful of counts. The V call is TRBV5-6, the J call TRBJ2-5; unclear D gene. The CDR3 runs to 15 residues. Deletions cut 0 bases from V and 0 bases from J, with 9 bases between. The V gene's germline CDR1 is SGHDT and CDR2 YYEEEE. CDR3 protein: CASSLVSEYQETQYF. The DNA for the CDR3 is TGTGCCAGCAGCTTGGTTTCCGAGTACCAAGAGACCCAGTACTTC.

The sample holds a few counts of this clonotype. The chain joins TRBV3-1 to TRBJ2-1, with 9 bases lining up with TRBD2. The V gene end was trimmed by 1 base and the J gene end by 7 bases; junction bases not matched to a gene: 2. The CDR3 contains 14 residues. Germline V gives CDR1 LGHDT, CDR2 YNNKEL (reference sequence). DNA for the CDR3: TGTGCCAGCAGCCAAGGTAGCGGGAGAAATGAGCAGTTCTTC. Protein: CASSQGSGRNEQFF.

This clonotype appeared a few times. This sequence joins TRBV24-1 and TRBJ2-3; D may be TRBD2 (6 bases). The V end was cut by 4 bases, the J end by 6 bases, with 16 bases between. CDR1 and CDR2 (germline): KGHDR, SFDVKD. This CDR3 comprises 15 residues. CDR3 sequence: CATSDTGSGRDTQYF. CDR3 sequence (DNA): TGTGCCACCAGTGACACCGGGAGCGGCAGGGATACGCAGTATTTT.

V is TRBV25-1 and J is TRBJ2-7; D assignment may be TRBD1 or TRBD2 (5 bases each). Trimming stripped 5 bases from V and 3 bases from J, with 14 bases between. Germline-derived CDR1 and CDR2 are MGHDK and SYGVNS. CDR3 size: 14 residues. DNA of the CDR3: TGTGCCAGCAGTCGGGACGCCGCCTACTACGAGCAGTACTTC. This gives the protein CASSRDAAYYEQYF.